The sequence of this T cell receptor (beta chain) was determined in a study of T cells after yellow fever vaccination. TCRdb analysed the 5' RACE reads with MiXCR anew, one entry per CDR3 protein. Altogether 150,000 to 200,000 distinct CDR3 sequences are present, 9.3% being singletons, with the ten largest covering under 40%. This clonotype was seen a few times. This clonotype originated in a man younger than 35 who received the YFV17D yellow fever vaccine. Source: CD8+ T cells sorted from PBMCs, taken 45 days after the yellow fever booster vaccination.

This CDR3 is CAIRQTGNSPLHF. The CDR3, as DNA: TGTGCCATCAGACAGACAGGCAATTCACCCCTCCACTTT. This chain uses TRBV10-3 with TRBJ1-6; D may be TRBD1 (6 bases). The CDR3 consists of 13 residues. The germline gives CDR1 ENHRY, CDR2 SYGVKD. V lost 6 bases, J lost 7 bases, and 10 bases lay in between.